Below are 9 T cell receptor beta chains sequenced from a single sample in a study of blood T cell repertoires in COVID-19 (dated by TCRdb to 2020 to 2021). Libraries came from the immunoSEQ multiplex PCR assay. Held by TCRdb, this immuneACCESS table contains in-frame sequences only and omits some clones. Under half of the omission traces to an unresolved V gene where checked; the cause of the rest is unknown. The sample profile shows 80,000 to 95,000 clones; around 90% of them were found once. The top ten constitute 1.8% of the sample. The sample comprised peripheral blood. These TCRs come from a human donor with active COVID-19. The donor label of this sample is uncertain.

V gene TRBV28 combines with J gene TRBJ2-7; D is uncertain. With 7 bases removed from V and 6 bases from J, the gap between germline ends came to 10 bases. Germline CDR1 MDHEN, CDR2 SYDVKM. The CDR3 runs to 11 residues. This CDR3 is CASTLVGEQYF. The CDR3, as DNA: TGTGCCAGCACCTTAGTCGGCGAGCAGTACTTC.

The CDR3 is CASRDSSLRNEQFF. The CDR3 coding sequence is TGTGCCAGCAGGGACTCCTCGCTTCGCAATGAGCAGTTCTTC. The V and J genes are TRBV6-5 and TRBJ2-1; TRBD2 might be the D (5 bases). The CDR3 covers 14 residues. Per the germline V gene, CDR1 is MNHEY and CDR2 is SVGAGI. The germline V and J ends were trimmed by 6 bases and 6 bases, with 15 bases remaining between them.

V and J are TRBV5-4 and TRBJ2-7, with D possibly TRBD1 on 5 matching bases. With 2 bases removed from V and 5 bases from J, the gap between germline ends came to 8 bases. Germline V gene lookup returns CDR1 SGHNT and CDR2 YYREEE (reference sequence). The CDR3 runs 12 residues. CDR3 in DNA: TGTGCCAGCAGCTTACCCAGGGACGAGCAGTACTTC. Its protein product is CASSLPRDEQYF.

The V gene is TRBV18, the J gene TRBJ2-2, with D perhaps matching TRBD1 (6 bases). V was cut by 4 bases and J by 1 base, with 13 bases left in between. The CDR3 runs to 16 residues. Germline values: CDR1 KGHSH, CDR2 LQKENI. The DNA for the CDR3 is TGTGCCAGCTCACTCGACAGGCCTCTGAACACCGGGGAGCTGTTTTTT. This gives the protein CASSLDRPLNTGELFF.

CDR3 residues: CAIGRGGTNEKLFF. Here the CDR3 DNA reads TGTGCCATCGGCCGGGGTGGAACTAATGAAAAACTGTTTTTT. The chain couples TRBV10-3 to TRBJ1-4; D is undetermined. CDR3 length equals 14 residues. Between the trimmed V and J ends, which lost 8 bases and 1 base, there was a span of 11 bases. Germline CDR1 and CDR2: ENHRY and SYGVKD.

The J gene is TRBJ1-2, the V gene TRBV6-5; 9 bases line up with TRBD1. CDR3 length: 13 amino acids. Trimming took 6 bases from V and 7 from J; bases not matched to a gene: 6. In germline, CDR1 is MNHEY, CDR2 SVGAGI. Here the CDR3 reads CASRSTGGGGYTF. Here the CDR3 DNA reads TGTGCCAGCAGATCCACAGGGGGCGGTGGCTACACCTTC.

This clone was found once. The CDR3 loop reads CASSNVIGQGRTEAFF. CDR3 DNA: TGTGCCAGCAGCAACGTCATAGGACAGGGTAGAACTGAAGCTTTCTTT. The chain combines TRBV21-1 with TRBJ1-1; the table's D call, TRBD1, has no DNA check behind it. TRBV21-1 is described as a pseudogene. This CDR3 is 16 amino acids long.

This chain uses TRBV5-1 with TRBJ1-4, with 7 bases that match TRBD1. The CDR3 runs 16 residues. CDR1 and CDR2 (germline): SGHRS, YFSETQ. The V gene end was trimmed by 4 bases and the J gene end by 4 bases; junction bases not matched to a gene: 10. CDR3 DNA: TGCGCCAGCAGCACCCATCCAGGGACAGTTAATGAAAAACTGTTTTTT. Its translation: CASSTHPGTVNEKLFF.

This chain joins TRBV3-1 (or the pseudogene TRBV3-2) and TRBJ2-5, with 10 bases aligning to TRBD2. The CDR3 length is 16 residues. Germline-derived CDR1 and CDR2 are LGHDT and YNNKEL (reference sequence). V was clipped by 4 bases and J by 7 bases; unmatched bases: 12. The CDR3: CASSLRGSGGPGTQYF. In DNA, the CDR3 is TGTGCCAGCAGCCTCCGGGGTAGCGGGGGGCCGGGGACCCAGTACTTC.